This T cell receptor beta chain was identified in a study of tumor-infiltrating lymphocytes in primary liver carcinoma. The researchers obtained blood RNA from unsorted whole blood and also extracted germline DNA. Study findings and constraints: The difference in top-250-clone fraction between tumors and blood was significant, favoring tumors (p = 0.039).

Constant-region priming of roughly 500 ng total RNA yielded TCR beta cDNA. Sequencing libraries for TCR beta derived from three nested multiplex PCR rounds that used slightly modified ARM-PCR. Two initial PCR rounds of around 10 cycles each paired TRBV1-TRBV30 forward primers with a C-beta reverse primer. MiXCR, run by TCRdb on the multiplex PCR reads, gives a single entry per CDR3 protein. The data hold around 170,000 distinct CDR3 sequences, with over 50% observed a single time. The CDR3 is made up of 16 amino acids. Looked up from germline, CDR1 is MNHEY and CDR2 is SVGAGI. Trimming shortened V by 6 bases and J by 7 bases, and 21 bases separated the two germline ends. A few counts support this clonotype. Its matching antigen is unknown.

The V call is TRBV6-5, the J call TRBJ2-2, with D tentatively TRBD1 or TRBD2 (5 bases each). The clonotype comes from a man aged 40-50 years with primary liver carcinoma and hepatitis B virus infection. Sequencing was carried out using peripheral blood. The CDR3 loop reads CASSSRVGGFVGELFF. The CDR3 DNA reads TGTGCCAGCAGCTCCAGGGTTGGGGGATTTGTCGGGGAGCTGTTTTTT.